Below are 8 T cell receptor beta chains sequenced from a single sample in a study of PD-1 blockade in classical Hodgkin lymphoma. Method: immunoSEQ multiplex PCR; TCRdb's copy keeps in-frame clones and lacks some. The sample contains under 15,000 clones, 84% of which appear only once. Each of the patients experienced relapse following autologous stem cell transplantation, and their brentuximab vedotin exposure differed. The specimen comprised peripheral blood mononuclear cells (PBMCs), sampled at baseline. These receptors were taken from a human donor with classical Hodgkin lymphoma.

The gene calls are TRBV5-6 and TRBJ1-4; a weak D match, TRBD1 (5 bases). Looked up from germline, CDR1 is SGHDT and CDR2 is YYEEEE. The V and J ends lost 2 bases and 3 bases respectively, with 11 bases between them. This CDR3 has 15 residues. The CDR3, as DNA: TGTGCCAGCAGCTTTTCAGGGAGGGCTAATGAAAAACTGTTTTTT. It encodes CASSFSGRANEKLFF.

This chain uses TRBV7-2 with TRBJ2-7; 8 bases map to TRBD1. This CDR3 has 15 amino acids. V shed 2 bases and J 3 bases; nucleotides not matched to a gene: 6. Germline V gene lookup returns CDR1 SGHTA and CDR2 FQGNSA. The CDR3 DNA reads TGTGCCAGCAGCTTACAGGGGGCGAATTTCTACGAGCAGTACTTC. Protein sequence: CASSLQGANFYEQYF. The full variable domain, rest sourced from reference TRBV7-2 and TRBJ2-7, is GAGVSQSPSNKVTEKGKDVELRCDPISGHTALYWYRQSLGQGLEFLIYFQGNSAPDKSGLPSDRFSAERTGGSVSTLTIQRTQQEDSAVYLCASSLQGANFYEQYFGPGTRLTVT.

The chain uses TRBV10-2 and TRBJ2-3; either TRBD1 or TRBD2 may fit D (5 bases each). Germline lookup yields CDR1 WSHSY and CDR2 SAAADI. Trimming shortened V by 4 bases and J by 0 bases, and 8 bases separated the two germline ends. This CDR3 is 14 amino acids long. The CDR3 DNA is TGCGCCAGCAGTGTGGGGGTTAGCACAGATACGCAGTATTTT. It yields the protein CASSVGVSTDTQYF.

The J gene is TRBJ2-7, the V gene TRBV27, with D perhaps given as TRBD1 or TRBD2 (7 bases each). The CDR3 covers 12 residues. V was shortened by 8 bases and J by 5 bases, with 13 bases between the two germline ends. Per the germline V gene, CDR1 is MNHEY and CDR2 is SMNVEV (reference sequence). DNA for the CDR3: TGTGCCAGCGCAGGGGGGGGTGACGAGCAGTACGTC. It is translated as CASAGGGDEQYV.

The J gene is TRBJ2-1, the V gene TRBV28, with 9 bases aligning to TRBD2. CDR3 length: 16 residues. Germline-derived CDR1 and CDR2 are MDHEN and SYDVKM. Unmatched junction bases numbered 7, after V lost 4 bases and J lost 3 bases. In nucleotides, the CDR3 is TGTGCCAGCAGTTACCCCGGAGCGGGAGGCTACAATGAGCAGTTCTTC. This translates into CASSYPGAGGYNEQFF.

V gene TRBV6-1 combines with J gene TRBJ1-1; D is unresolved. This CDR3 spans 15 amino acids. The germline V gene encodes CDR1 MNHNS and CDR2 SASEGT. V was cut by 10 bases and J by 1 base, with 19 bases left in between. The CDR3 sequence: CAIERRSGKNTEAFF. The CDR3 region has the DNA TGTGCCATCGAACGTAGAAGCGGGAAGAACACTGAAGCTTTCTTT.

The chain combines TRBV28 with TRBJ1-1; D is uncertain. The germline V and J ends were trimmed by 3 bases and 0 bases, with 8 bases remaining between them. The germline V gene encodes CDR1 MDHEN and CDR2 SYDVKM. The CDR3 has 14 residues. CDR3 nucleotide sequence: TGTGCCAGCAGTTTGCCCAGAATGAACACTGAAGCTTTCTTT. It codes for CASSLPRMNTEAFF.

The CDR3 nucleotides read TGTGCAAGTCGCTTAGAAACAGGGTTGGATACGCAGTATTTT. Its protein is CASRLETGLDTQYF. The chain joins TRBV12-2 to TRBJ2-3; TRBD1, the table's D call, was not compared with the DNA. TRBV12-2 represents a pseudogene. CDR3 length: 14 residues.